These 30 T cell receptor beta chains originate from one sample sequenced in a study of vaccination and CD4 T cells after COVID-19. One entry per CDR3 protein results from TCRdb running MiXCR on the PCR reads. The sample includes about 21,000 distinct CDR3 sequences, about 50% of them seen just once. The sample consisted of CD4+ T cells from blood, taken before SARS-CoV-2 vaccination. The receptor set was obtained from a human donor who had recovered from COVID-19.

The chain links TRBV6-1 to TRBJ2-3; D remains ambiguous. The CDR3 loop spans 16 amino acids. Trimming shortened V by 2 bases and J by 3 bases, and 15 bases separated the two germline ends. Germline V gives CDR1 MNHNS, CDR2 SASEGT. The CDR3 sequence: CASSEKRNIPTDTQYF. The CDR3 DNA reads as TGTGCCAGCAGTGAAAAGAGGAACATACCAACAGATACGCAGTATTTT.

This clonotype appeared a few times. The V and J genes are TRBV27 and TRBJ1-6, with TRBD1 matching 7 bases. This CDR3 contains 15 residues. V was clipped by 2 bases and J by 9 bases; unmatched bases: 7. Germline CDR1 is MNHEY and CDR2 is SMNVEV (reference sequence). The CDR3 sequence: CASSLEGRGGSPLHF. CDR3 nucleotides: TGTGCCAGCAGTTTAGAGGGCAGGGGGGGTTCACCCCTCCACTTT.

The chain employs TRBV7-3 and TRBJ2-1, with 13 bases fitting TRBD2. Unmatched junction bases numbered 5, after V lost 5 bases and J lost 7 bases. Germline CDR1 is SGHTA and CDR2 is FQGTGA. CDR3 size: 15 residues. The CDR3: CASSLRLAGGNEQFF. The CDR3 bases are TGTGCCAGCAGCCTGAGACTAGCGGGAGGTAATGAGCAGTTCTTC.

The table lists this clonotype with a few counts. The chain carries TRBV7-9 and TRBJ2-5; D gene unclear. Germline V gene data show CDR1 as SEHNR and CDR2 as FQNEAQ (reference sequence). V lost 5 bases and J 5 bases, leaving 18 bases between the germline ends. CDR3 size: 15 residues. The CDR3 DNA follows: TGTGCCAGCAGCCCCCTCCGAGTCGGAAGGGAGACCCAGTACTTC. Its translation is CASSPLRVGRETQYF.

In this sample, this clonotype turned up a few times. The chain has TRBV11-1 and TRBJ1-2; D is perhaps TRBD1 (5 bases). Trimming removed 4 bases from V and 7 bases from J, with 7 bases in between. Germline V gene sequence: CDR1 SGHAT, CDR2 FQDESV (reference sequence). This CDR3 contains 11 residues. The CDR3 loop reads CASSSGPGYTF. For the CDR3, the DNA is TGTGCCAGCAGCTCAGGGCCTGGCTACACCTTC.

The chain has TRBV2 and TRBJ2-2; D could derive from TRBD1 or TRBD2 (5 bases each). CDR3 length equals 14 residues. V was trimmed by 4 bases and J by 4 bases, leaving 10 bases between them. Per the germline V gene, CDR1 is SNHLY and CDR2 is FYNNEI. Written as DNA, the CDR3 is TGTGCCAGCAGTGGAGAGGGGAGCACCGGGGAGCTGTTTTTT. It codes for CASSGEGSTGELFF.

The rearrangement uses TRBV4-1 and TRBJ2-3; D gene uncertain. Trimming took 0 bases from V and 5 from J, leaving 6 bases between them. CDR1 MGHRA and CDR2 YSYEKL come from the germline V gene. The CDR3 has 13 amino acids. CDR3 DNA: TGCGCCAGCAGCCAAGAAGTGGAAGATACGCAGTATTTT. Translating it yields CASSQEVEDTQYF.

The chain combines TRBV2 with TRBJ1-1; D is uncertain. Germline CDR1 SNHLY, CDR2 FYNNEI. The CDR3 spans 14 residues. The ends were cut back, 0 bases at V and 5 bases at J, with 10 bases in the middle. The CDR3 bases are TGTGCCAGCAGTGAAGCAGGGCAGTGGACTGAAGCTTTCTTT. Amino acids: CASSEAGQWTEAFF.

V usage is TRBV15 and J usage is TRBJ1-1; D unclear. The CDR3 covers 13 residues. Trimming shortened V by 1 base and J by 4 bases, and 7 bases separated the two germline ends. The germline V gene has CDR1 LNHNV and CDR2 YYDKDF (reference sequence). CDR3 bases: TGTGCCACCAGCAGAGCTATGGGCACTGAAGCTTTCTTT. Translation gives CATSRAMGTEAFF.

The genes are TRBV9 and TRBJ2-2; D may be TRBD1 (6 bases). This CDR3 region has 14 residues. Trimming took 4 bases from V and 4 from J, leaving 11 bases between them. Germline V gene lookup returns CDR1 SGDLS and CDR2 YYNGEE. This CDR3 is CASSLGTPTGELFF. Here the CDR3 DNA reads TGTGCCAGCAGCCTGGGGACACCCACCGGGGAGCTGTTTTTT.

The table lists this clonotype with a count of one. The V call is TRBV7-3, the J call TRBJ1-5, with 7 nucleotides matching TRBD1. Germline values: CDR1 SGHTA, CDR2 FQGTGA. This CDR3 region has 14 residues. J gave up 1 base and V 3 bases, and 0 bases lay outside the gene matches. CDR3 sequence reads: CASSLTGSNQPQHF. In nucleotides, the CDR3 is TGTGCCAGCAGCTTGACAGGGAGCAATCAGCCCCAGCATTTT.

The chain joins TRBV12-5 to TRBJ1-1; 8 bases fit TRBD1. J lost 4 bases, V lost 6 bases, and 7 bases had no gene match. This CDR3 is 14 amino acids long. The V gene's germline CDR1 is LGHNT and CDR2 FRNRAP. This CDR3 is CASGLTGGSTEAFF. The CDR3 region has the DNA TGTGCTAGTGGCTTAACAGGGGGATCCACTGAAGCTTTCTTT.

The gene calls are TRBV6-1 and TRBJ1-6; D perhaps matches TRBD1 (6 bases). CDR3 length equals 15 residues. Germline lookup yields CDR1 MNHNS and CDR2 SASEGT. V gave up 6 bases and J gave up 3 bases, with 12 bases separating them. The CDR3 region has the DNA TGTGCCAGCAGGGGGGCAGGGATCTATAATTCACCCCTCCACTTT. It is translated as CASRGAGIYNSPLHF.

This chain connects TRBV20-1 to TRBJ2-3; D remains ambiguous. Germline assignment: CDR1 DFQATT and CDR2 SNEGSKA (reference sequence). The CDR3 is 15 amino acids. With 5 bases removed from V and 2 bases from J, the gap between germline ends came to 17 bases. DNA of the CDR3: TGCAGTGCTCCCATCGCGACATCTCACACAGATACGCAGTATTTT. Its protein is CSAPIATSHTDTQYF.

V gene TRBV18 combines with J gene TRBJ2-2; 7 bases match TRBD1. Losses at the gene ends were 6 bases for V and 4 bases for J; bases not matched to a gene: 5. The CDR3 is 14 residues long. The V gene's germline CDR1 is KGHSH and CDR2 LQKENI. CDR3 in amino acids: CASSDRQGTGELFF. CDR3 coding DNA: TGTGCCAGCTCGGATCGACAGGGCACCGGGGAGCTGTTTTTT.

The gene calls are TRBV4-1 and TRBJ2-3; D may be TRBD2 (6 bases). The length of the CDR3 is 17 residues. Germline lookup yields CDR1 MGHRA and CDR2 YSYEKL. Deletions cut 1 base from V and 1 base from J, with 15 bases between. The CDR3 loop reads CASSQGDWLPRTDTQYF. In nucleotides, the CDR3 is TGCGCCAGCAGCCAAGGGGACTGGCTCCCGCGCACAGATACGCAGTATTTT.

The chain couples TRBV6-1 to TRBJ1-4, with D maybe TRBD1 (5 bases). Trimming removed 8 bases at V and 2 bases at J, with 12 bases between. This CDR3 comprises 14 residues. In germline, CDR1 is MNHNS, CDR2 SASEGT. The CDR3 here is CASAGRATNEKLFF. The CDR3, as DNA: TGTGCCAGCGCGGGCAGGGCGACTAATGAAAAACTGTTTTTT.

This clonotype appeared a few times. CDR3 protein: CASSRLADTGELFF. CDR3 DNA sequence: TGTGCCAGTAGCCGACTAGCAGACACCGGGGAGCTGTTTTTT. The J gene is TRBJ2-2, the V gene TRBV19; TRBD2 matches 7 bases. The CDR3 consists of 14 residues. Germline CDR1 and CDR2: LNHDA and SQIVND (reference sequence). V was pared by 6 bases and J by 3 bases, with 4 bases of the junction left unmatched. The full variable domain, completed using reference TRBV19 and TRBJ2-2, is DGGITQSPKYLFRKEGQNVTLSCEQNLNHDAMYWYRQDPGQGLRLIYYSQIVNDFQKGDIAEGYSVSREKKESFPLTVTSAQKNPTAFYLCASSRLADTGELFFGEGSRLTVL.

This rearrangement joins TRBV20-1 to TRBJ1-1; 8 nucleotides agree with TRBD1. Germline assignment: CDR1 DFQATT and CDR2 SNEGSKA (reference sequence). The trim removed 3 bases at V and 2 bases at J, leaving 2 bases unmatched. The CDR3 length is 13 residues. CDR3 in amino acids: CSARGTGNTEAFF. In DNA form, the CDR3 reads TGCAGTGCTAGGGGGACAGGAAACACTGAAGCTTTCTTT.

The gene calls are TRBV20-1 and TRBJ1-1; perhaps TRBD1 as D (6 bases). Germline values: CDR1 DFQATT, CDR2 SNEGSKA (reference sequence). This CDR3 contains 12 residues. Trimming pared 6 bases from V and 1 base from J, leaving 9 bases between. CDR3 residues: CSAPTGNTEAFF. The CDR3 DNA is TGCAGTGCCCCGACAGGGAACACTGAAGCTTTCTTT.

This chain joins TRBV12-3 or TRBV12-4 and TRBJ1-2; no definite D call. The CDR3 sequence is 13 residues long. Between the trimmed V and J ends, which lost 4 bases and 2 bases, there was a span of 8 bases. The DNA for the CDR3 is TGTGCCAGCAGTTCTTCCAGGAACTATGGCTACACCTTC. It translates to CASSSSRNYGYTF.

The CDR3 bases are TGCGCCAGTAGGGGGACATTGGGACTAGTCCCCACCGGGGAGCTGTTTTTT. Translating gives CASRGTLGLVPTGELFF. This sequence joins TRBV4-3 and TRBJ2-2, with 8 bases fitting TRBD2. CDR1 is LGHNA and CDR2 is YSLEER in the germline V gene. Trimming at V came to 9 bases and at J to 4 bases, leaving 16 bases not matched to a gene. This CDR3 has 17 residues.

The genes are TRBV11-3 and TRBJ1-1; D unclear. The CDR3 extends over 11 amino acids. Between the trimmed V and J ends, which lost 0 bases and 10 bases, there was a span of 6 bases. The germline gives CDR1 SGHNT, CDR2 YENEEA. CDR3 region: CASSLEGGAFF. CDR3 sequence (DNA): TGTGCCAGCAGCTTAGAGGGAGGAGCTTTCTTT.

The chain carries TRBV29-1 and TRBJ2-3, with D possibly being TRBD1 (6 bases). Germline V gives CDR1 SQVTM, CDR2 ANQGSEA. The CDR3 runs 12 residues. Trimming cost V 4 bases and J 6 bases, with 11 bases left between them. For the CDR3, the DNA is TGCAGCGTTGTCAGGGGTCAGGATACGCAGTATTTT. It is translated as CSVVRGQDTQYF.

The J gene is TRBJ1-2, the V gene TRBV28; D remains ambiguous. V was pared by 5 bases and J by 3 bases, with 10 bases between. This CDR3 has 13 residues. CDR1 and CDR2 (germline): MDHEN, SYDVKM. The CDR3, as DNA: TGTGCCAGCAGTCCCCCCGGGGACTATGGCTACACCTTC. The encoded protein is CASSPPGDYGYTF.

J is TRBJ2-1 and V is TRBV5-1, with a possible D match to TRBD2 (9 bases). This CDR3 spans 15 amino acids. Germline V gives CDR1 SGHRS, CDR2 YFSETQ. With 4 bases removed from V and 6 bases from J, the gap between germline ends came to 17 bases. The CDR3 protein is CASSGASGTGNEQFF. As DNA, the CDR3 is TGCGCCAGCAGCGGGGCTAGCGGGACAGGCAATGAGCAGTTCTTC.

This clonotype appeared a few times. The V call is TRBV4-1, the J call TRBJ1-2; TRBD1 matches at 9 bases. Germline V gene sequence: CDR1 MGHRA, CDR2 YSYEKL. V lost 7 bases to trimming and J lost 7 bases; unmatched junction nucleotides: 10. CDR3 length equals 14 residues. The CDR3 DNA follows: TGCGCCAGCACCCACCGGGACAGGGAGTTTGGCTACACCTTC. Translation gives CASTHRDREFGYTF.

The chain uses TRBV4-1 and TRBJ1-1; D might be TRBD1 (5 bases). The CDR3 length is 15 residues. The germline V gene has CDR1 MGHRA and CDR2 YSYEKL. The V end was cut by 3 bases, the J end by 6 bases, with 17 bases between. CDR3 DNA sequence: TGCGCCAGCAGCCAGAATCCAGGGTCGAGGGCTGAAGCTTTCTTT. As protein: CASSQNPGSRAEAFF.

CDR3 in DNA: TGTGCCAGCAGGCCACTAGCCAAAAACATTCAGTACTTC. Translating it yields CASRPLAKNIQYF. This rearrangement joins TRBV6-2 or TRBV6-3 to TRBJ2-4; D gene ambiguous. Germline CDR1 is MNHEY and CDR2 is SVGEGT. Trimming shortened V by 6 bases and J by 0 bases, and 6 bases separated the two germline ends. This CDR3 is 13 amino acids long.

The chain is built from TRBV20-1 and TRBJ2-7, with a possible D match to TRBD2 (6 bases). V was pared by 4 bases and J by 1 base, with 14 bases between. The CDR3 extends over 14 amino acids. The germline V gene encodes CDR1 DFQATT and CDR2 SNEGSKA (reference sequence). CDR3 sequence (DNA): TGCAGTGCTACCGAGGAGGGCTGGTCCTACGAGCAGTACTTC. Amino acid sequence: CSATEEGWSYEQYF.